This TCR beta chain was identified in a study of shared clonotypes between healthy human individuals. Study summary: CD4 naive cells filled three plates per donor, CD4 memory three, CD8 naive two and CD8 memory one.

On sorted subsets, replicate PCRs used 150 to 250 ng DNA, or around 30,000 T cell genomes. Sequencing used immunoSEQ multiplex PCR; TCRdb keeps in-frame clones, though not all of them. The data show over 1.4 million clones, roughly 95% seen once. V was cut by 0 bases and J by 4 bases, with 5 bases left in between. The CDR3 spans 13 residues. Per the germline V gene, CDR1 is KGHSH and CDR2 is LQKENI. This clone was observed a few times. Other DNA sequences in the sample encode the same CDR3. Material for sequencing was naive CD4+ T cells sorted from blood. The subset was: CD45RA+ positively selected. This TCR was recovered from a man aged 30-40 years in good health. The gene calls are TRBV18 and TRBJ2-3; D may correspond to TRBD1 or TRBD2 (5 bases each). The CDR3 DNA is TGTGCCAGCTCACCACCGGGGGCAGATACGCAGTATTTT. It encodes CASSPPGADTQYF.